The 13 T cell receptor beta chains below were found in one sample sequenced in a study of blood T cell repertoires in COVID-19. TCRdb's copy holds only in-frame clones and misses some; the assay was immunoSEQ multiplex PCR. The data show around 250,000 clones, around 86% seen once. Sequencing was performed on peripheral blood. These receptors came from a man older than 75 with acute or convalescent COVID-19.

V and J are TRBV4-2 and TRBJ1-2; D may be TRBD1 (5 bases). CDR3 size: 16 residues. Germline V lookup: CDR1 LGHNA, CDR2 YNFKEQ. Between the trimmed V and J ends, which lost 0 bases and 4 bases, there was a span of 15 bases. In nucleotides, the CDR3 is TGTGCCAGCAGCCAAGATTGGTCAGGGTCTAGCTATGGCTACACCTTC. Its protein product is CASSQDWSGSSYGYTF.

The chain joins TRBV28 to TRBJ1-4; TRBD1 agrees at 9 bases. V gave up 4 bases and J gave up 3 bases; unmatched junction bases: 9. Germline V gene sequence: CDR1 MDHEN, CDR2 SYDVKM. CDR3 length equals 17 residues. CDR3 sequence: CASSSILGQGPNEKLFF. In DNA form, the CDR3 reads TGTGCCAGCAGTTCCATCCTGGGACAGGGTCCTAATGAAAAACTGTTTTTT.

The chain is built from TRBV3-1 (or the pseudogene TRBV3-2) and TRBJ1-6; the D is unclear. Germline V lookup: CDR1 LGHDT, CDR2 YNNKEL (reference sequence). This CDR3 spans 16 amino acids. V lost 0 bases and J lost 0, with 6 bases in between. The DNA for the CDR3 is TGTGCCAGCAGCCAAGAAGTGAGCTCCTATAATTCACCCCTCCACTTT. Amino acids: CASSQEVSSYNSPLHF.

This chain joins TRBV7-2 and TRBJ1-5, with D perhaps TRBD1 (6 bases). Germline CDR1 and CDR2: SGHTA and FQGNSA. Trimming removed 5 bases at V and 3 bases at J, with 11 bases between. The CDR3 has 14 residues. The CDR3 sequence is CASSPTGYNQPQHF. The CDR3 DNA reads TGTGCCAGCAGCCCTACAGGGTACAATCAGCCCCAGCATTTT.

This clone was found a few times. This sequence joins TRBV7-9 and TRBJ2-1; 10 bases align to TRBD2. The CDR3 contains 15 residues. The junction had 6 bases not matched to a gene; V was cut back by 2 bases and J by 8 bases. CDR1 SEHNR and CDR2 FQNEAQ come from the germline V gene (reference sequence). Written as DNA, the CDR3 is TGTGCCAGCAGCTTAAATCTAGCGGGAGACCATGAGCAGTTCTTC. This gives the protein CASSLNLAGDHEQFF.

The DNA for the CDR3 is TGTGCCAGCAGCCCCCTGCGGGGGGATAACACCGGGGAGCTGTTTTTT. The encoded protein is CASSPLRGDNTGELFF. V gene TRBV3-1 (or the pseudogene TRBV3-2) combines with J gene TRBJ2-2; 8 bases map to TRBD2. Trimming cost V 4 bases and J 2 bases; bases outside gene matches: 6. Per germline, CDR1 LGHDT and CDR2 YNNKEL (reference sequence). This CDR3 has 16 residues.

This rearrangement joins TRBV6-5 to TRBJ1-1; 7 nucleotides line up with TRBD1. Germline V gives CDR1 MNHEY, CDR2 SVGAGI. With 7 bases clipped from V and 8 bases from J, the junction kept 7 bases outside the gene matches. The CDR3 covers 12 residues. CDR3 residues: CASKGARGEAFF. In DNA, the CDR3 is TGTGCCAGCAAGGGGGCCCGAGGGGAAGCTTTCTTT.

This clone was seen just once. The chain has TRBV5-5 and TRBJ1-2; 7 positions match TRBD1. There are 15 residues in the CDR3. Per the germline V gene, CDR1 is SGHKS and CDR2 is YYEKEE (reference sequence). Trimming cost V 4 bases and J 0 bases; bases outside gene matches: 6. CDR3 DNA sequence: TGTGCCAGCAGCCCCGGGACAGCAGCTAACTATGGCTACACCTTC. This gives the protein CASSPGTAANYGYTF.

The V and J genes are TRBV19 and TRBJ2-1; 9 bases line up with TRBD2. The CDR3 runs to 16 residues. The germline CDR1 and CDR2 sequences are LNHDA and SQIVND (reference sequence). Trimming took 1 base from V and 5 from J; bases not matched to a gene: 6. CDR3 nucleotide sequence: TGTGCCAGTAGTATAGCCCCTAGCGGGGTTAACAATGAGCAGTTCTTC. It is translated as CASSIAPSGVNNEQFF.

The chain links TRBV5-6 to TRBJ2-7; D remains unclear. With 7 bases removed from V and 0 bases from J, the gap between germline ends came to 11 bases. Germline V gene data show CDR1 as SGHDT and CDR2 as YYEEEE. CDR3 size: 13 residues. CDR3 coding DNA: TGTGCCAGCTGCCCCACTGGCTCCTACGAGCAGTACTTC. This encodes CASCPTGSYEQYF. Supplemented by reference TRBV5-6 and TRBJ2-7, the full variable domain reads DAGVTQSPTHLIKTRGQQVTLRCSPKSGHDTVSWYQQALGQGPQFIFQYYEEEERQRGNFPDRFSGHQFPNYSSELNVNALLLGDSALYLCASCPTGSYEQYFGPGTRLTVT.

CDR3 region: CASSVAGRLREKLFF. The DNA of the CDR3 is TGTGCCAGCAGCGTAGCTGGCAGACTCCGTGAAAAACTGTTTTTT. The rearrangement links TRBV9 to TRBJ1-4; D is unresolved. The CDR3 covers 15 residues. V lost 0 bases to trimming and J lost 7 bases, with 13 bases between them. Germline loops: CDR1 SGDLS, CDR2 YYNGEE.

The chain has TRBV6-6 and TRBJ2-1, with 7 nucleotides matching TRBD1. Germline lookup yields CDR1 MNHNY and CDR2 SVGAGI (reference sequence). CDR3 size: 13 residues. V lost 5 bases to trimming and J lost 13 bases; unmatched junction nucleotides: 11. The CDR3 protein is CASSPDRAINQFF. CDR3 sequence (DNA): TGTGCCAGCAGTCCTGACAGGGCCATTAACCAGTTCTTC.

V and J are TRBV5-1 and TRBJ2-7; D possibly corresponds to TRBD2 (6 bases). This CDR3 region has 14 residues. CDR1 is SGHRS, CDR2 YFSETQ, per germline. V lost 2 bases and J lost 1, with 10 bases in between. The CDR3 sequence is CASSLAGLSYEQYF. The CDR3 DNA follows: TGCGCCAGCAGCTTAGCCGGACTATCCTACGAGCAGTACTTC.